The clone carrying this T cell receptor (beta chain) has a count of ten or more. These data originate in a study of T cells in Graves' hyperthyroidism and ophthalmopathy. The germline CDR1 and CDR2 sequences are SGHDT and YYEEEE. V lost 0 bases, J lost 2 bases, and 8 bases lay in between. The CDR3 spans 14 residues. Using RNA transcripts as the source, TCR beta CDR3 regions were amplified. First-round RT-PCR with HTBI primers amplified the TCR CDR3 region. TCRdb recomputed calls from the multiplex PCR reads with MiXCR, one row per CDR3 protein. Of around 250,000 distinct CDR3 sequences listed, just over 14% were seen once; the top ten hold about 14%.

Sample: blood. The chain is built from TRBV5-6 and TRBJ2-5; no clear D gene. This TCR was recovered from a woman aged 35 to 49 with Graves' hyperthyroidism that later progressed to Graves' ophthalmopathy. The chain's CDR3 is CASSLELGQETQYF. CDR3 sequence (DNA): TGTGCCAGCAGCTTGGAGCTGGGGCAAGAGACCCAGTACTTC. Full variable domain (remainder filled in from reference TRBV5-6 and TRBJ2-5): DAGVTQSPTHLIKTRGQQVTLRCSPKSGHDTVSWYQQALGQGPQFIFQYYEEEERQRGNFPDRFSGHQFPNYSSELNVNALLLGDSALYLCASSLELGQETQYFGPGTRLLVL.